A single sample gave rise to the 21 T cell receptor beta chains below, sequenced in a study of CD8+ T cells in alopecia areata. RNA, once extracted, was reverse transcribed into cDNA for use as the sequencing template. Generated by immunoSEQ multiplex PCR, the TCRdb table keeps only in-frame clones and is missing some. The table records around 140,000 clones, roughly 64% of them present only once. Specimen: CD4+ T cells sorted from blood, collected at week 0. The source is a human donor with alopecia areata.

The sample holds one count of this clone. V usage is TRBV4-3 and J usage is TRBJ2-2; D is ambiguous. Trimming pared 0 bases from V and 9 bases from J, leaving 11 bases between. Germline loops: CDR1 LGHNA, CDR2 YSLEER. The CDR3 runs 14 residues. The CDR3, as DNA: TGCGCCAGCAGCCAAGAACCCTCCGGCAGGGAGCTGTTTTTT. Protein sequence: CASSQEPSGRELFF.

This clone appeared a few times. A read error may account for a junction end that differs from germline. This chain connects TRBV15 to TRBJ2-5; tentatively, D is TRBD1 or TRBD2 (5 bases each). Germline V lookup: CDR1 LNHNV, CDR2 YYDKDF (reference sequence). The CDR3 covers 14 residues. The CDR3 protein is CATSRGADQETQYF. In DNA form, the CDR3 reads TGTGCCACCAGTAGAGGGGCAGACCAAGAGACCCAGTACTTC.

This chain joins TRBV7-2 and TRBJ1-5; D might be TRBD1 (6 bases). The CDR3 has 14 residues. V lost 9 bases to trimming and J lost 0 bases, with 12 bases between them. From germline, CDR1 is SGHTA and CDR2 FQGNSA. CDR3 residues: CASQGFDSNQPQHF. DNA for the CDR3: TGTGCCAGTCAGGGGTTTGATAGCAATCAGCCCCAGCATTTT. The full variable domain, in which reference TRBV7-2 and TRBJ1-5 provide the parts outside the CDR3, is GAGVSQSPSNKVTEKGKDVELRCDPISGHTALYWYRQSLGQGLEFLIYFQGNSAPDKSGLPSDRFSAERTGGSVSTLTIQRTQQEDSAVYLCASQGFDSNQPQHFGDGTRLSIL.

Only a few counts were recorded for this clone. The chain carries TRBV4-3 and TRBJ1-2; perhaps TRBD1 as D (6 bases). Trimming stripped 4 bases from V and 3 bases from J, with 12 bases between. The CDR3 has 14 residues. The germline gives CDR1 LGHNA, CDR2 YSLEER. CDR3 sequence reads: CASSPGGGDYGYTF. The CDR3 nucleotides are TGCGCCAGCAGCCCCGGGGGGGGCGACTATGGCTACACCTTC.

The gene calls are TRBV7-2 and TRBJ2-4, with D hard to call. This CDR3 region has 12 residues. Germline-derived CDR1 and CDR2 are SGHTA and FQGNSA. Trimming shortened V by 4 bases and J by 11 bases, and 12 bases separated the two germline ends. CDR3 DNA: TGTGCCAGCAGCTCATATGCCGGCCTTCAGTACTTC. Its protein product is CASSSYAGLQYF.

The chain uses TRBV7-9 and TRBJ1-5, with 8 bases identical to TRBD1. Trimming cost V 5 bases and J 6 bases; bases outside gene matches: 6. The CDR3 length is 14 residues. The V gene's germline CDR1 is SEHNR and CDR2 FQNEAQ (reference sequence). This CDR3 is CASSPTGTGQPQHF. DNA for the CDR3: TGTGCCAGCAGCCCAACCGGGACAGGTCAGCCCCAGCATTTT.

The CDR3 DNA reads as TGTGCCAGTAGTCCTCTACGGGGGACTCAAGAGACCCAGTACTTC. Translated: CASSPLRGTQETQYF. The chain uses TRBV19 and TRBJ2-5; maybe TRBD2 (6 bases). Trimming shortened V by 5 bases and J by 2 bases, and 15 bases separated the two germline ends. Germline CDR1 and CDR2: LNHDA and SQIVND (reference sequence). This CDR3 is 15 amino acids long.

This chain uses TRBV7-9 with TRBJ1-2, with D tentatively TRBD1 (6 bases). The CDR3 sequence is 12 residues long. V was trimmed by 5 bases and J by 7 bases, leaving 11 bases between them. CDR1 is SEHNR and CDR2 is FQNEAQ in the germline V gene (reference sequence). This CDR3 is CASSAGGAGYTF. The CDR3 nucleotides are TGTGCCAGCAGCGCCGGGGGGGCTGGCTACACCTTC.

The chain couples TRBV30 to TRBJ2-3; a weak D match, TRBD2 (6 bases). Trimming removed 3 bases from V and 4 bases from J, with 14 bases in between. The CDR3 loop spans 14 amino acids. Germline CDR1 GTSNPN, CDR2 SVGIG (reference sequence). CDR3 sequence (DNA): TGTGCCTGGAGCGGGGGAGGAGGACCAGATACGCAGTATTTT. This gives the protein CAWSGGGGPDTQYF. Drawing the rest from reference TRBV30 and TRBJ2-3, the complete variable domain is SQTIHQWPATLVQPVGSPLSLECTVEGTSNPNLYWYRQAAGRGLQLLFYSVGIGQISSEVPQNLSASRPQDRQFILSSKKLLLSDSGFYLCAWSGGGGPDTQYFGPGTRLTVL.

The rearrangement uses TRBV4-2 and TRBJ1-2, with D perhaps matching TRBD1 (5 bases). Germline CDR1 and CDR2: LGHNA and YNFKEQ. The CDR3 spans 17 residues. V lost 0 bases and J lost 8, with 22 bases in between. The CDR3 coding sequence is TGTGCCAGCAGCCAAGACCTTCCTCCGGGGCTCCAAACAGGCTACACCTTC. This encodes CASSQDLPPGLQTGYTF.

This rearrangement joins TRBV5-4 to TRBJ2-5, with 7 bases identical to TRBD1. Germline V gene lookup returns CDR1 SGHNT and CDR2 YYREEE (reference sequence). CDR3 length equals 14 residues. The V segment lost 3 bases and the J segment 2 bases; nucleotides outside the gene matches: 4. CDR3 DNA sequence: TGTGCCAGCAGCTCCGGACAGGTGCAAGAGACCCAGTACTTC. Translated, it gives CASSSGQVQETQYF. Looking up the rest from reference TRBV5-4 and TRBJ2-5 gives the full variable domain: ETGVTQSPTHLIKTRGQQVTLRCSSQSGHNTVSWYQQALGQGPQFIFQYYREEENGRGNFPPRFSGLQFPNYSSELNVNALELDDSALYLCASSSGQVQETQYFGPGTRLLVL.

This clone was picked up a small number of times. J is TRBJ1-4 and V is TRBV7-3; D remains ambiguous. Per germline, CDR1 SGHTA and CDR2 FQGTGA. Deletions cut 2 bases from V and 4 bases from J, with 5 bases between. This CDR3 is built from 13 residues. CDR3 region: CASSLQVNEKLFF. The CDR3 DNA reads TGTGCCAGCAGCTTACAGGTTAATGAAAAACTGTTTTTT. The complete variable domain, with remaining parts taken from reference TRBV7-3 and TRBJ1-4, reads GAGVSQTPSNKVTEKGKYVELRCDPISGHTALYWYRQSLGQGPEFLIYFQGTGAADDSGLPNDRFFAVRPEGSVSTLKIQRTERGDSAVYLCASSLQVNEKLFFGSGTQLSVL.

This clone appeared a single time. J is TRBJ2-7 and V is TRBV29-1; 9 bases line up with TRBD1. Per the germline V gene, CDR1 is SQVTM and CDR2 is ANQGSEA. Trimming removed 6 bases from V and 2 bases from J; junction bases left unmatched: 5. CDR3 length: 13 residues. CDR3 DNA sequence: TGCAGCGTACGGAGGACAGGGGCCTACGAGCAGTACTTC. This encodes CSVRRTGAYEQYF.

The chain uses TRBV20-1 and TRBJ1-5, with D unclear. This CDR3 comprises 11 residues. V dropped 5 bases and J dropped 9 bases, with 11 bases sitting between them. CDR1 DFQATT and CDR2 SNEGSKA come from the germline V gene (reference sequence). The DNA of the CDR3 is TGCAGTGCTCCACACGGAGGGCCCCAGCATTTT. This encodes CSAPHGGPQHF.

The chain combines TRBV5-1 with TRBJ1-2; D remains ambiguous. Trimming removed 4 bases at V and 6 bases at J, with 16 bases between. The germline CDR1 and CDR2 sequences are SGHRS and YFSETQ. The CDR3 runs 14 residues. The DNA of the CDR3 is TGCGCCAGCAGCACGGACGGAGCCGGTGATGGCTACACCTTC. It codes for CASSTDGAGDGYTF.

The rearrangement joins TRBV19 to TRBJ2-6; D remains unclear. The CDR3 covers 13 residues. Trimming removed 6 bases from V and 3 bases from J, with 6 bases in between. Germline V gene data show CDR1 as LNHDA and CDR2 as SQIVND (reference sequence). The CDR3 sequence is CASRRFGANVLTF. The CDR3 bases are TGTGCCAGTAGGAGATTTGGGGCCAACGTCCTGACTTTC. Full variable domain (rest looked up from reference TRBV19 and TRBJ2-6): DGGITQSPKYLFRKEGQNVTLSCEQNLNHDAMYWYRQDPGQGLRLIYYSQIVNDFQKGDIAEGYSVSREKKESFPLTVTSAQKNPTAFYLCASRRFGANVLTFGAGSRLTVL.

This chain links TRBV4-1 with TRBJ2-7; D gene uncertain. This CDR3 is 14 amino acids long. CDR1 is MGHRA and CDR2 is YSYEKL in the germline V gene. Trimming cost V 7 bases and J 0 bases, with 13 bases left between them. The CDR3 protein is CASKLDGHSYEQYF. In nucleotides, the CDR3 is TGCGCCAGCAAGCTGGACGGTCACTCCTACGAGCAGTACTTC.

The genes are TRBV2 and TRBJ2-7, with TRBD2 as a possible D gene (5 bases). The CDR3 is made up of 13 amino acids. V was clipped by 7 bases and J by 1 base, with 11 bases between them. CDR1 and CDR2 (germline): SNHLY, FYNNEI. The CDR3 spells CASKDWGSYEQYF. CDR3 DNA: TGTGCCAGCAAGGACTGGGGATCCTACGAGCAGTACTTC.

This clone came up a few times. DNA for the CDR3: TGTGCCTGGACCGCGTTAAACAGCCACACCTTC. Its protein product is CAWTALNSHTF. The chain combines TRBV30 with TRBJ1-2; D is unresolved. Germline V gene lookup returns CDR1 GTSNPN and CDR2 SVGIG (reference sequence). The germline V and J ends were trimmed by 4 bases and 12 bases, with 15 bases remaining between them. This CDR3 contains 11 residues.

This chain links TRBV9 with TRBJ1-5; D is perhaps TRBD1 (6 bases). The germline V gene encodes CDR1 SGDLS and CDR2 YYNGEE. The CDR3 consists of 14 residues. Trimming took 4 bases from V and 3 from J, leaving 11 bases between them. This CDR3 is CASSFGQNNQPQHF. The DNA for the CDR3 is TGTGCCAGCAGCTTCGGACAGAACAATCAGCCCCAGCATTTT.

The rearrangement uses TRBV9 and TRBJ2-7, with a possible D match to TRBD2 (5 bases). The CDR3 has 14 residues. Between the trimmed V and J ends, which lost 4 bases and 7 bases, there was a span of 18 bases. CDR1 is SGDLS and CDR2 is YYNGEE in the germline V gene. CDR3 protein: CASSTVGGSGEQYF. CDR3 nucleotide sequence: TGTGCCAGCAGCACCGTAGGTGGTTCGGGGGAGCAGTACTTC.